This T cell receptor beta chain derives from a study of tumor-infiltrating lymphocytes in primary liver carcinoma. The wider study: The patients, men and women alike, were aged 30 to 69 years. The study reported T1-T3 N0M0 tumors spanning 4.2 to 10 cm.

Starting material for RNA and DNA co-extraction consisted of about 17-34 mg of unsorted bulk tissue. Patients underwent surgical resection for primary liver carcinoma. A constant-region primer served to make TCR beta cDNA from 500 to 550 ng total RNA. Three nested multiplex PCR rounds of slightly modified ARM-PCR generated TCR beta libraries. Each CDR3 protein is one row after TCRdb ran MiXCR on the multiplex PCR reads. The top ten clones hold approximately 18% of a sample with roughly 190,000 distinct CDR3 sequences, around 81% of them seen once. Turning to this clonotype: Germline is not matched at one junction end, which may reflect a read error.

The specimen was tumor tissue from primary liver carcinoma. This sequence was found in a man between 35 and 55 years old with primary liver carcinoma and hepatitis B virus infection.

CDR3 sequence reads: CASSYSAGWVSYNKQFF. CDR3 DNA: TGTGCCAGCAGTTACTCCGCGGGGTGGGTGTCCTACAATAAGCAGTTTTTC. The chain is built from TRBV6-5 and TRBJ2-1; tentative D call: TRBD2 (6 bases). Per germline, CDR1 MNHEY and CDR2 SVGAGI. The CDR3 has 17 residues.